This T cell receptor (beta chain) was recovered during a study of blood T cell repertoires in COVID-19. Across the study: T cells, B-cell-depleted T cells, or PBMCs provided the cDNA or gDNA that served as material.

Per the original methods: For nucleated cells, counts were estimated from reference gene primer amplification. Sequencing was performed with immunoSEQ multiplex PCR; in TCRdb, only in-frame clones are kept and a portion is missing. That table is the source of V, J and clone size, and D and trimming were worked out from the DNA. The repertoire holds some 250,000 clones, approximately 90% seen once, with 2.3% in the top ten. Residents of over 20 US areas, aged about 18 to 95 years, made up the participants. Researchers sorted participants into cohorts using their self-reported clinical history. CDR1 and CDR2 from the germline V gene are MNHEY and SMNVEV (reference sequence). The CDR3 totals 18 residues. V was pared by 5 bases and J by 2 bases, with 13 bases of the junction left unmatched.

Sequenced: PBMCs or T cells enriched from blood (not recorded which). This clonotype was sampled from a woman in her thirties or forties with acute COVID-19. The chain couples TRBV27 to TRBJ2-1; 9 nucleotides agree with TRBD2. The CDR3 sequence: CASSHTAGLARTYNEQFF. In DNA, the CDR3 is TGTGCCAGCAGTCACACCGCGGGACTAGCCCGCACCTACAATGAGCAGTTCTTC.